This entry lists 24 T cell receptor beta chains sequenced from one sample in a study of T cell repertoires in cytomegalovirus infection. TCRdb passed the reads through MiXCR, listing each CDR3 protein once. The sample yields over 150,000 distinct CDR3 sequences, roughly a fifth seen once. Sample: PBMCs. These receptors all stem from a human donor in good health (CMV status not recorded). Some clones in this sample may be carry-over from other donors' samples.

In its sample, this clonotype was seen a few times. The chain carries TRBV12-3 or TRBV12-4 and TRBJ2-7; no clear D gene. V lost 6 bases and J lost 5, with 11 bases in between. The CDR3 has 12 amino acids. CDR3 DNA sequence: TGTGCCAGCAGGCGATCAACCCACGAGCAGTACTTC. Its translation: CASRRSTHEQYF.

In this sample, this clonotype turned up many times. The chain's CDR3 is CASSLSGAGIQETQYF. Written as DNA, the CDR3 is TGTGCCAGCAGCCTAAGTGGGGCGGGCATCCAAGAGACCCAGTACTTC. The rearrangement joins TRBV7-2 to TRBJ2-5; D may match TRBD1 or TRBD2 (5 bases each). This CDR3 spans 16 amino acids. V gave up 5 bases and J gave up 1 base, with 17 bases separating them. Germline V gene lookup returns CDR1 SGHTA and CDR2 FQGNSA.

This clonotype was picked up a small number of times. This chain joins TRBV6-4 and TRBJ1-6; D remains ambiguous. Germline V lookup: CDR1 MRHNA, CDR2 SNTAGT. Trimming left V 6 bases short and J 2 bases short, with 14 bases between. CDR3 length equals 16 residues. The chain's CDR3 is CASRLDGATYNSPLHF. The CDR3 DNA reads as TGTGCCAGCAGACTCGACGGTGCAACCTATAATTCACCCCTCCACTTT.

As for this clonotype: This may come from a read error, since a much larger clone is one base off. The genes are TRBV20-1 and TRBJ2-7; TRBD1 matches at 11 bases. V lost 6 bases and J lost 10; bases outside the gene matches: 17. The CDR3 has 15 amino acids. Germline V lookup: CDR1 DFQATT, CDR2 SNEGSKA (reference sequence). The CDR3 loop reads CSAVRDRGVGGDQYF. The CDR3 nucleotides read TGCAGTGCCGTCCGGGACAGGGGGGTCGGCGGCGATCAGTACTTC.

This clonotype was observed a few times. The rearrangement links TRBV29-1 to TRBJ2-7; possible D gene TRBD1, 6 bases. The CDR3 covers 15 residues. Trimming cost V 1 base and J 2 bases, with 15 bases left between them. Germline V gene lookup returns CDR1 SQVTM and CDR2 ANQGSEA. CDR3 DNA sequence: TGCAGCGTTGAAGGCCCCTCAAACAGGGCCTACGAGCAGTACTTC. It translates to CSVEGPSNRAYEQYF.

This sequence joins TRBV28 and TRBJ1-1, with D unclear. Looked up from germline, CDR1 is MDHEN and CDR2 is SYDVKM. The CDR3 is 12 residues long. Trimming shortened V by 7 bases and J by 4 bases, and 10 bases separated the two germline ends. The CDR3 coding sequence is TGTGCCAGCAAAGCAGGACGCACTGAAGCTTTCTTT. It yields the protein CASKAGRTEAFF.

This clonotype was picked up many times. The gene calls are TRBV7-6 and TRBJ1-1, with D unresolved. V shed 5 bases and J shed 3 bases, with 10 bases lying between them. The CDR3 is made up of 13 amino acids. Germline V gives CDR1 SGHVS, CDR2 FNYEAQ. The CDR3 coding sequence is TGTGCCAGCAGCCCAATGGGGTACACTGAAGCTTTCTTT. Protein product: CASSPMGYTEAFF.

The V and J genes are TRBV7-8 and TRBJ2-6; unclear D gene. The V end lost 5 bases, the J end lost 1 base, and 12 bases lay between the germline ends. Germline V gene lookup returns CDR1 SGHVS and CDR2 FQNEAQ. This CDR3 region has 16 residues. Written as DNA, the CDR3 is TGTGCCAGCAGCGCCCCAGGAAGGTCTGGGGCCAACGTCCTGACTTTC. Its translation: CASSAPGRSGANVLTF.

The chain combines TRBV28 with TRBJ1-2; D might be TRBD1 (6 bases). Germline V CDR1 and CDR2: MDHEN, SYDVKM. The CDR3 spans 12 residues. The CDR3 protein is CGVGGRSYGYTF. For the CDR3, the DNA is TGTGGAGTGGGGGGGCGCAGCTATGGCTACACCTTC.

This clonotype was found a few times. The chain is built from TRBV15 and TRBJ2-7; D tentatively reads TRBD1 or TRBD2 (5 bases each). CDR1 and CDR2 from the germline V gene are LNHNV and YYDKDF (reference sequence). The V gene lost 4 bases and the J gene lost 3 bases, with 13 bases spanning the gap. The CDR3 spans 14 residues. The CDR3 coding sequence is TGTGCCACCAGCAACATAGGGACGGGCTACGAGCAGTACTTC. It yields the protein CATSNIGTGYEQYF.

CDR3 in amino acids: CASSFSRDWSYEQYF. The CDR3 DNA reads as TGTGCCAGCAGTTTTTCCCGGGACTGGTCCTACGAGCAGTACTTC. This sequence joins TRBV6-8 and TRBJ2-7; D is perhaps TRBD2 (6 bases). Germline values: CDR1 MNHGY, CDR2 SAAAGT. There are 15 residues in the CDR3. V was shortened by 4 bases and J by 1 base, with 14 bases between the two germline ends.

This clonotype was picked up a small number of times. V and J are TRBV7-9 and TRBJ2-1, with TRBD2 matching over 11 bases. Germline V gene sequence: CDR1 SEHNR, CDR2 FQNEAQ (reference sequence). Trimming cost V 4 bases and J 7 bases; bases outside gene matches: 12. The CDR3 consists of 17 residues. The CDR3 here is CASSSWLIAGGVNEQFF. The CDR3 coding sequence is TGTGCCAGCAGCTCGTGGCTAATAGCGGGAGGGGTGAATGAGCAGTTCTTC.

This clonotype has at least ten counts. The rearrangement joins TRBV3-1 to TRBJ1-3; D is ambiguous. The V and J ends lost 1 base and 4 bases respectively, with 14 bases between them. CDR1 LGHDT and CDR2 YNNKEL come from the germline V gene (reference sequence). This CDR3 has 16 residues. This CDR3 reads CASSQAVAALGNTIYF. The CDR3 DNA is TGTGCCAGCAGCCAAGCAGTGGCGGCTCTCGGAAACACCATATATTTT.

The J gene is TRBJ1-2, the V gene TRBV5-4; a weak D match, TRBD1 (6 bases). In germline, CDR1 is SGHNT, CDR2 YYREEE (reference sequence). Trimming took 4 bases from V and 6 from J, leaving 16 bases between them. The CDR3 is 14 residues long. CDR3 in amino acids: CASSRTVRGNGYTF. The CDR3, as DNA: TGTGCCAGCAGCCGAACAGTCAGGGGAAATGGCTACACCTTC.

Concerning this clonotype: Just one base apart from a much larger clone, this may be a read error. V is TRBV6-1 and J is TRBJ1-3; 8 bases map to TRBD1. The CDR3 consists of 17 residues. Germline CDR1 reads MNHNS; CDR2 reads SASEGT. Trimming removed 8 bases from V and 4 bases from J; junction bases left unmatched: 16. DNA for the CDR3: TGTGCCAGCTGTCAATCCTCAGGACAGGGTGGGGGAAACACCATATATTTT. This codes for CASCQSSGQGGGNTIYF.

This clonotype was recorded many times. The chain has TRBV14 and TRBJ2-7; D is unresolved. Trimming took off 1 base at V and 2 bases at J, with 12 bases between the two ends. Germline-derived CDR1 and CDR2 are SGHDN and FVKESK. CDR3 length: 15 residues. The CDR3 DNA sequence: TGTGCCAGCAGCCAAGTCTGGGTTTCAGCCTACGAGCAGTACTTC. This translates into CASSQVWVSAYEQYF.

This clonotype was observed a handful of times. The chain links TRBV7-2 to TRBJ1-6; D perhaps matches TRBD1 (6 bases). CDR1 SGHTA and CDR2 FQGNSA come from the germline V gene. The CDR3 length is 16 residues. Trimming stripped 5 bases from V and 6 bases from J, with 17 bases between. CDR3 protein: CASSPYGHRANSPLHF. The CDR3 DNA follows: TGTGCCAGCAGCCCATATGGGCACAGGGCTAATTCACCCCTCCACTTT.

This clonotype has just a few counts. The CDR3 DNA sequence: TGTGCCAGCAGCTTAACAGTGGGGGGCTTTGGCTACACCTTC. It specifies CASSLTVGGFGYTF. The chain links TRBV7-9 to TRBJ1-2; tentative D call: TRBD1 (6 bases). This CDR3 has 14 amino acids. Trimming stripped 2 bases from V and 7 bases from J, with 14 bases between. CDR1 SEHNR and CDR2 FQNEAQ come from the germline V gene (reference sequence). The entire variable domain, with the rest obtained from reference TRBV7-9 and TRBJ1-2, is as follows: DTGVSQNPRHKITKRGQNVTFRCDPISEHNRLYWYRQTLGQGPEFLTYFQNEAQLEKSRLLSDRFSAERPKGSFSTLEIQRTEQGDSAMYLCASSLTVGGFGYTFGSGTRLTVV.

This clonotype was observed a few times. The chain has TRBV6-2 or TRBV6-3 and TRBJ2-1; TRBD1 might be the D (5 bases). Germline lookup yields CDR1 MNHEY and CDR2 SVGEGT. Trimming took off 6 bases at V and 10 bases at J, with 13 bases between the two ends. CDR3 size: 12 residues. This CDR3 reads CASSYRGGEQFF. DNA for the CDR3: TGTGCCAGCAGCTATAGGGGCGGAGAGCAGTTCTTC.

A few counts support this clonotype. The CDR3 is CASSLAGGRSHEQYF. The CDR3 DNA follows: TGTGCCAGCAGCTTAGCGGGGGGACGCTCGCACGAGCAGTACTTC. The chain is built from TRBV7-2 and TRBJ2-7, with a tentative D call TRBD2 (6 bases). CDR1 is SGHTA and CDR2 is FQGNSA in the germline V gene. Deletions cut 0 bases from V and 5 bases from J, with 14 bases between. CDR3 length equals 15 residues.

This clonotype was detected only a few times. The chain uses TRBV19 and TRBJ1-1, with TRBD1 as a possible D gene (5 bases). Per germline, CDR1 LNHDA and CDR2 SQIVND (reference sequence). CDR3 length: 14 residues. V was shortened by 4 bases and J by 1 base, with 10 bases between the two germline ends. As DNA, the CDR3 is TGTGCCAGTAGTAATCACGGGGGGAACACTGAAGCTTTCTTT. Its translation: CASSNHGGNTEAFF.

Only a few counts were recorded for this clonotype. The chain joins TRBV6-1 to TRBJ2-5; D is ambiguous. CDR3 size: 14 residues. Germline assignment: CDR1 MNHNS and CDR2 SASEGT. V gave up 5 bases and J gave up 1 base, with 11 bases separating them. This chain's CDR3 is CASSPWLGQETQYF. CDR3 coding DNA: TGTGCCAGCAGTCCTTGGCTAGGCCAAGAGACCCAGTACTTC.

This clonotype has a handful of counts. The rearrangement links TRBV7-3 to TRBJ2-1; D remains unclear. Deletions cut 5 bases from V and 10 bases from J, with 21 bases between. Germline V lookup: CDR1 SGHTA, CDR2 FQGTGA. This CDR3 has 15 amino acids. CDR3 coding DNA: TGTGCCAGCAGCGCCCCGTGGTCGGAGTCTCAGGAGCAGTTCTTC. Translated, it gives CASSAPWSESQEQFF.

The gene calls are TRBV18 and TRBJ2-5; D tentatively reads TRBD1 or TRBD2 (5 bases each). Germline values: CDR1 KGHSH, CDR2 LQKENI. The CDR3 length is 14 residues. Trimming took off 3 bases at V and 1 base at J, with 9 bases between the two ends. In DNA form, the CDR3 reads TGTGCCAGCTCACCTGGGGGACCCCAAGAGACCCAGTACTTC. Translating it yields CASSPGGPQETQYF.